The 6 T cell receptor beta chains below come from one sample, sequenced in a study of radiotherapy plus CTLA-4 blockade in lung cancer. Profiling relied on immunoSEQ multiplex PCR, and the TCRdb table lists in-frame clones only, not all of them. The table has roughly 110,000 clones, more than 75% seen once. The sample consisted of peripheral blood, taken from a patient treated with radiotherapy plus ipilimumab. The receptors stem from a human donor with non-small cell lung cancer that progressed on radiotherapy plus ipilimumab. Some clones in this sample may be carry-over from other donors' samples.

This chain links TRBV7-3 with TRBJ1-5; 9 nucleotides agree with TRBD1. V lost 5 bases and J lost 7; bases outside the gene matches: 12. This CDR3 is built from 16 residues. Germline-derived CDR1 and CDR2 are SGHTA and FQGTGA. CDR3 protein: CASSPEADRGRQPQHF. The CDR3 region has the DNA TGTGCCAGCAGCCCTGAAGCGGACAGGGGTAGACAGCCCCAGCATTTT.

V and J are TRBV27 and TRBJ2-2; TRBD1 or TRBD2 may be the D gene (5 bases each). Germline lookup yields CDR1 MNHEY and CDR2 SMNVEV (reference sequence). CDR3 length: 18 amino acids. V dropped 0 bases and J dropped 1 base, with 15 bases sitting between them. The CDR3 reads CASSLSIVGTKNTGELFF. The CDR3 DNA reads as TGTGCCAGCAGTTTATCGATCGTCGGGACGAAGAACACCGGGGAGCTGTTTTTT.

The genes are TRBV12-2 and TRBJ1-6; whether TRBD1, the table's D call, matches the DNA was not checked. TRBV12-2 is flagged as a pseudogene. There are 15 residues in the CDR3. In DNA, the CDR3 is TGTGCAAGTCGCGACCGGGACAGAAATAATTCACCCCTCCACTTT. Translation gives CASRDRDRNNSPLHF.

The gene calls are TRBV7-9 and TRBJ2-3; D is unclear. This CDR3 has 16 amino acids. In germline, CDR1 is SEHNR, CDR2 FQNEAQ (reference sequence). Trimming pared 5 bases from V and 0 bases from J, leaving 15 bases between. CDR3 sequence reads: CASSPRALQSTDTQYF. The CDR3 DNA reads as TGTGCCAGCAGCCCCCGGGCCTTACAAAGCACAGATACGCAGTATTTT. The whole variable domain, remainder taken from reference TRBV7-9 and TRBJ2-3, is DTGVSQNPRHKITKRGQNVTFRCDPISEHNRLYWYRQTLGQGPEFLTYFQNEAQLEKSRLLSDRFSAERPKGSFSTLEIQRTEQGDSAMYLCASSPRALQSTDTQYFGPGTRLTVL.

This sequence joins TRBV20-1 and TRBJ1-2; a weak D match, TRBD1 (5 bases). CDR3 length: 11 amino acids. Germline V gene data show CDR1 as DFQATT and CDR2 as SNEGSKA (reference sequence). Trimming pared 1 base from V and 8 bases from J, leaving 8 bases between. CDR3 nucleotides: TGCAGTGCTAGAGTTAGGACAGGCTACACCTTC. Translated, it gives CSARVRTGYTF.

V usage is TRBV5-1 and J usage is TRBJ2-3; 8 bases are shared with TRBD1. The length of the CDR3 is 14 residues. J gave up 3 bases and V 2 bases, and 2 bases lay outside the gene matches. Germline CDR1 SGHRS, CDR2 YFSETQ. CDR3 sequence reads: CASSFGQGTDTQYF. CDR3 sequence (DNA): TGCGCCAGCAGCTTCGGACAGGGAACAGATACGCAGTATTTT.